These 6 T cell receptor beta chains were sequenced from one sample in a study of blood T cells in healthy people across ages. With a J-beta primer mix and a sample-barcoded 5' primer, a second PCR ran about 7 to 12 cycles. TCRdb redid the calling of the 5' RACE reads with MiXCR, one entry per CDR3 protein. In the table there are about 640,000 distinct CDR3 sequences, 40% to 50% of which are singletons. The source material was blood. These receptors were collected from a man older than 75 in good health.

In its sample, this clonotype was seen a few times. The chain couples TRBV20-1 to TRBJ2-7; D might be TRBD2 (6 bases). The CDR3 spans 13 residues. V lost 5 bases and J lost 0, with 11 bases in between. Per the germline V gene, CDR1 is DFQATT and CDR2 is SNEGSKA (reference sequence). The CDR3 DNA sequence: TGCAGTGCTGGGACTTCCAACTCCTACGAGCAGTACTTC. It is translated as CSAGTSNSYEQYF.

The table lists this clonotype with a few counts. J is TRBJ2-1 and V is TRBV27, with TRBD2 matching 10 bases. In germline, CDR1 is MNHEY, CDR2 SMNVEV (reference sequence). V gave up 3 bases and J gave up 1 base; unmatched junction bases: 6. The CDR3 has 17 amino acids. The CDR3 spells CASSFLVAGGSYNEQFF. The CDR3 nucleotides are TGTGCCAGCAGTTTTTTGGTAGCGGGAGGTTCCTACAATGAGCAGTTCTTC.

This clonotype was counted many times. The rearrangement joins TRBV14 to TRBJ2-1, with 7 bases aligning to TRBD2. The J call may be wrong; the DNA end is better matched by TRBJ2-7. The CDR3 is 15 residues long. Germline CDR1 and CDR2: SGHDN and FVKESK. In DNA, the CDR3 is TGTGCCAGCAGCCAAGGAACTAGCGCGAACAATGAGCAGTACTTC. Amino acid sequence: CASSQGTSANNEQYF.

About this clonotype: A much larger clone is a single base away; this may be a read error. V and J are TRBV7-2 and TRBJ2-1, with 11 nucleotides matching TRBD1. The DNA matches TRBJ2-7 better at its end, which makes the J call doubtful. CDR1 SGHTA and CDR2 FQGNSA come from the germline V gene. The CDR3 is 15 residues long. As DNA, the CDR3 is TGTGCCAGCAGCCGCGGGACAGGGGGGTACAATGAGCAGTACTTC. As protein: CASSRGTGGYNEQYF.

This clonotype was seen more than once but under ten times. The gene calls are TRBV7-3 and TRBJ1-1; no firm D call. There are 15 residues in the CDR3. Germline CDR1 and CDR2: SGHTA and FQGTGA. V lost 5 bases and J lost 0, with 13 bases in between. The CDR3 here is CASSPLTLLNTEAFF. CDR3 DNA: TGTGCCAGCAGCCCCCTGACACTCTTGAACACTGAAGCTTTCTTT.

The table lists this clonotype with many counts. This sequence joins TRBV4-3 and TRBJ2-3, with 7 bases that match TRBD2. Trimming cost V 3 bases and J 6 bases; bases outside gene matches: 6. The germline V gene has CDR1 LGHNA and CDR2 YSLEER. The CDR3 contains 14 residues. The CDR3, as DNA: TGCGCCAGCAGCCAGGTCATTAGCGGGGATACGCAGTATTTT. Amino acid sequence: CASSQVISGDTQYF.